This T cell receptor beta chain was found in a study of blood T cells in healthy people across ages. With respect to this clonotype: No antigen is known for it.

PCR was performed a second time for about 7 to 11 cycles using a sample-barcoded 5' primer and a J-beta primer mix. MiXCR was run by TCRdb on the 5' RACE reads, yielding one entry per CDR3 protein. The sample has about 680,000 distinct CDR3 sequences, 49% seen once. CDR3 length: 12 amino acids. Trimming stripped 3 bases from V and 13 bases from J, with 13 bases between. Germline CDR1 is MNHEY and CDR2 is SVGEGT. Each sample gave at least 6.5 million isolated PBMCs. Findings and caveats of the study: Observed TCR beta diversity showed a strong correlation with the percentage of naive T cells as measured by flow cytometry. No one knew whether donors had CMV, which possibly confounded expanded clonotype changes.

The sample taken for sequencing was blood. The chain employs TRBV6-2 or TRBV6-3 and TRBJ2-1; D is unresolved. The source is a woman between 55 and 75 years old in good health. The CDR3 DNA is TGTGCCAGCAGTTATCGGGTGGCGGCACAGTTCTTC. Its translation is CASSYRVAAQFF.